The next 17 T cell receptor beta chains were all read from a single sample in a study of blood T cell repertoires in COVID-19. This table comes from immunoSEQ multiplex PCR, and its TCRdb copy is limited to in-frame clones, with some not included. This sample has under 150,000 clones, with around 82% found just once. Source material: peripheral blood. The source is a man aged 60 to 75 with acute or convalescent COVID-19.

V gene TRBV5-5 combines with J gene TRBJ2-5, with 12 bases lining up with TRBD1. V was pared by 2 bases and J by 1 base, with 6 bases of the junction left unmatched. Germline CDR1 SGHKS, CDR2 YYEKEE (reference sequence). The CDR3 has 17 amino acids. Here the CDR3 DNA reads TGTGCCAGCAGCTTCGGCGGGACAGGGGGCGTCCAAGAGACCCAGTACTTC. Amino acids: CASSFGGTGGVQETQYF.

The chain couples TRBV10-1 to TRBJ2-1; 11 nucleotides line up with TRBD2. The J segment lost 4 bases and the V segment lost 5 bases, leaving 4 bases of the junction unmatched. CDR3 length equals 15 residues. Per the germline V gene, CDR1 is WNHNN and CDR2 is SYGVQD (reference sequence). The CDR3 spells CASSSGTSGYNEQFF. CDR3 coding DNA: TGCGCCAGCAGTTCCGGGACTAGCGGTTACAATGAGCAGTTCTTC.

CDR3 sequence: CAWSQQVQETQYF. The CDR3 bases are TGTGCCTGGAGTCAACAGGTCCAAGAGACCCAGTACTTC. This chain uses TRBV30 with TRBJ2-5, with a tentative D call TRBD1 (5 bases). V lost 2 bases and J lost 1, with 8 bases in between. This CDR3 region has 13 residues. Germline-derived CDR1 and CDR2 are GTSNPN and SVGIG (reference sequence).

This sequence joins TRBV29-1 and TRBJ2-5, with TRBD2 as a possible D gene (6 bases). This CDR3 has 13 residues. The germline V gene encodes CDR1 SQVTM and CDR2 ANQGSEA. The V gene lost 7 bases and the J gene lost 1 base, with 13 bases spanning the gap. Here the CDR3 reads CSGRRGPQETQYF. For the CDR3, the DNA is TGCAGCGGACGGCGGGGACCCCAAGAGACCCAGTACTTC.

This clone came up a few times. CDR3 region: CASSPPTEVYGYTF. CDR3 nucleotide sequence: TGTGCCAGCTCACCACCGACAGAGGTCTATGGCTACACCTTC. This chain uses TRBV18 with TRBJ1-2; perhaps TRBD1 as D (5 bases). The CDR3 contains 14 residues. CDR1 KGHSH and CDR2 LQKENI come from the germline V gene. With 0 bases removed from V and 4 bases from J, the gap between germline ends came to 9 bases.

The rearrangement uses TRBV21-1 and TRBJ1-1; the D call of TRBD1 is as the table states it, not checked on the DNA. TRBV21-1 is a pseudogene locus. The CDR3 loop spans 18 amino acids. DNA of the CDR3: TGTGCCAGCAGCAAGTTCCGGGACAGGCATCCTTTGAACACTGAAGCTTTCTTT. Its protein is CASSKFRDRHPLNTEAFF.

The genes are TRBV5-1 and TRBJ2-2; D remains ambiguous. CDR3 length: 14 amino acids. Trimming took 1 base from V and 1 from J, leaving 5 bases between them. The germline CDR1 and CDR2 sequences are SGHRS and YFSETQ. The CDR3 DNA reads TGCGCCAGCAGCTTGCAGCGGAACACCGGGGAGCTGTTTTTT. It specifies CASSLQRNTGELFF.

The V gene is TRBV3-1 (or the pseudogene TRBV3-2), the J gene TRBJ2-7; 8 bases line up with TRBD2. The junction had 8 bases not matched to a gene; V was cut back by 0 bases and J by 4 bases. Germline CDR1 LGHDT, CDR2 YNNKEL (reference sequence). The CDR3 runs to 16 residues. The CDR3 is CASSQENSGIKYEQYF. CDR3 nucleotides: TGTGCCAGCAGCCAAGAGAATAGCGGGATAAAATACGAGCAGTACTTC.

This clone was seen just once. CDR3 residues: CASSLAGYGTYEQYF. The CDR3 DNA is TGTGCCAGCAGTTTAGCGGGCTACGGTACCTACGAGCAGTACTTC. This chain joins TRBV27 and TRBJ2-7, with a weak D call TRBD2 (5 bases). This CDR3 contains 15 residues. Germline CDR1 and CDR2: MNHEY and SMNVEV (reference sequence). The V and J ends lost 2 bases and 2 bases respectively, with 13 bases between them.

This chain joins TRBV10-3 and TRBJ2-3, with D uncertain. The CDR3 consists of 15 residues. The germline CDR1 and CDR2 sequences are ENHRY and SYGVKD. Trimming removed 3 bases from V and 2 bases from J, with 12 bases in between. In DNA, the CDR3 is TGTGCCATCAGTGAACAACCCTTGATCACAGATACGCAGTATTTT. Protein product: CAISEQPLITDTQYF.

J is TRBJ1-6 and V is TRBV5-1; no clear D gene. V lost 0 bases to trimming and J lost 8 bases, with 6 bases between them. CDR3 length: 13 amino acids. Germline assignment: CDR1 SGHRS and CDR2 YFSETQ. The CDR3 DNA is TGCGCCAGCAGCTTGGCCGGGTATTCACCCCTCCACTTT. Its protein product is CASSLAGYSPLHF.

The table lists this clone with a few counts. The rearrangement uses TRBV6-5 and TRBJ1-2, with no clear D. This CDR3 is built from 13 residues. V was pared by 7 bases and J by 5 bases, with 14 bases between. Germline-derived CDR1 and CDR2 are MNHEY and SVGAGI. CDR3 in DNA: TGTGCCAGCACCGCTGGAGTATTGTATGGCTACACCTTC. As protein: CASTAGVLYGYTF.

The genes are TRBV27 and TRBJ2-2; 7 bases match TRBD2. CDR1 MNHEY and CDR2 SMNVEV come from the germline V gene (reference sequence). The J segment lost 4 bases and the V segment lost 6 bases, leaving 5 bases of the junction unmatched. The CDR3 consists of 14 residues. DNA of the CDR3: TGTGCCAGCAGGGCGGGAGCCGGCACCGGGGAGCTGTTTTTT. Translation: CASRAGAGTGELFF.

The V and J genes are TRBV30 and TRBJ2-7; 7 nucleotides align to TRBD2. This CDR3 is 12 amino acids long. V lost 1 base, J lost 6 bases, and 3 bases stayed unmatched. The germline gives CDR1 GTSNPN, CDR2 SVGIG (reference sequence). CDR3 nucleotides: TGTGCCTGGAGTGGGGACTATCCCGAGCAGTACTTC. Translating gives CAWSGDYPEQYF.

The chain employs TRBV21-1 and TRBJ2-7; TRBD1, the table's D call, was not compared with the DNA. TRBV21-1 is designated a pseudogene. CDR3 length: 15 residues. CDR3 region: CASSKVGHPFGEQYF. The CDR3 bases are TGTGCCAGCAGCAAAGTGGGGCATCCTTTTGGGGAGCAGTACTTC.

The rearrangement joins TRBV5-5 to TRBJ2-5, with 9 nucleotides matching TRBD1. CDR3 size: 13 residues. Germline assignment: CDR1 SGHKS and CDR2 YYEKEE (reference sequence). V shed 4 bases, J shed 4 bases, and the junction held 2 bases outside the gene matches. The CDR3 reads CASSLQGAETQYF. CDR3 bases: TGTGCCAGCAGCCTACAGGGGGCAGAGACCCAGTACTTC.

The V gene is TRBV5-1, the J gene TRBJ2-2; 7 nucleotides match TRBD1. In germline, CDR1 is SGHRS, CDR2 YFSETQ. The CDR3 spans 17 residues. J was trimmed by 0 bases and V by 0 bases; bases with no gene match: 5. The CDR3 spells CASSLGEQGSNTGELFF. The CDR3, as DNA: TGCGCCAGCAGCTTGGGGGAACAGGGGTCGAACACCGGGGAGCTGTTTTTT.